This TCR beta chain was retrieved from a study of T cell changes during pregnancy in multiple sclerosis (dated by TCRdb to between 2018 and 2021). For the wider study: In women with multiple sclerosis, the researchers looked at how the T cell repertoire shifted as pregnancy progressed.

The library relied on the immunoSEQ multiplex PCR assay. TCRdb limited this immuneACCESS table to in-frame rearrangements with V and J called. A share of clones is missing; checked studies link under half to unresolved V genes, and the rest is unexplained. Recorded for this sample are 55,000 to 80,000 clones; about nine tenths of them occurred a single time. Approximately 9.5% of the sample comes from the top ten. The CDR3 measures 12 amino acids from cysteine to phenylalanine. The sequence is cut down to CDR3 DNA, 36 bases in frame from base 1. Per the germline V gene, MNHEY is the CDR1 and SVGAGI is the CDR2. The V end loses 2 bases and the J end loses 6 bases, and a stretch of 5 bases separates them. Points on this clone: The antigen it recognizes is unknown. No base-level quality is on record; no much larger clone is a single base apart.

The chain is assembled from TRBV6-5 and TRBJ2-1, with an unclear D gene assignment. The sequence derives from a female donor in good health, enrolled as a control in a pregnancy study. Sequencing used peripheral blood, obtained after pregnancy. The CDR3 is CASSYPGNEQFF. The DNA reads as follows: TGTGCCAGCAGTTACCCCGGCAATGAGCAGTTCTTC.